This TCR beta chain was captured by sequencing in a study of T cells expressing NK-cell markers. Turning to the study itself: Each TCR beta repertoire originated in sorted T cells that were CD3+CD56+NKG2C+, CD3+CD56+NKG2C- or CD3+CD56-NKG2C+. Findings of the study overall: Once again these clonotypes came out on top in the CD3+CD56-NKG2C+ fraction of several donors. Among CD8+ T cells from about six donors, dominant NKG2C+ clonotypes accounted for about 1.0-7.0%.

TCRdb re-called the 5' RACE reads; one entry per CDR3 protein, DNA not given. Here the sample table reports hundreds of thousands of distinct CDR3 sequences. About this clonotype itself: The antigen is not known.

Germline V gives CDR1 SEHNR, CDR2 FQNEAQ (reference sequence). The CDR3 is 14 amino acids. This clonotype was sampled from a man aged 18-75 years in good health. Sequenced material: blood T cells: a sorted CD56 or NKG2C T cell subset, CD4+ or CD8+ T cells, or bulk PBMC T cells (not recorded which). The J gene is TRBJ1-1, the V gene TRBV7-9; the TCRdb call, TRBD1, lacks DNA for checking. The CDR3: CASSFEEQGTEAFF.